A selection of T cell receptor beta chains follows, all from one sample in a study of blood T cell repertoires in COVID-19. Measured with immunoSEQ multiplex PCR; TCRdb has only the in-frame clones, and not every one. This table holds about 86,000 clones, 87% found once. The specimen was peripheral blood. The receptors were sampled from a human donor in a cohort sampled during active COVID-19. CDR3s include the opening cysteine and the closing phenylalanine or tryptophan. Fields, in order: clone size, J gene, V gene, D gene, CDR3 protein, CDR3 DNA. The D gene is left open where the match is weak. Some rows mark clone size as missing; the rest say once, few, many or name a class of expanded clone.

NA	TRBJ2-6	TRBV19	TRBD1	CASSPGGSGANVLTF	TGTGCCAGTAGCCCAGGGGGATCCGGGGCCAACGTCCTGACTTTC
NA	TRBJ2-5	TRBV28	NA	CASSPWGRGGFGETQYF	TGTGCCAGCAGTCCCTGGGGAAGGGGGGGTTTCGGAGAGACCCAGTACTTC
NA	TRBJ1-6	TRBV19	NA	CASSLLSSSYNSPLHF	TGTGCCAGTAGTTTGCTGTCCAGCTCCTATAATTCACCCCTCCACTTT
NA	TRBJ2-1	TRBV5-6	TRBD2	CASSLLAGGPDEQFF	TGTGCCAGCAGCTTACTAGCGGGAGGGCCGGATGAGCAGTTCTTC
NA	TRBJ2-7	TRBV18	TRBD1	CASSPGQGVHEYF	TGTGCCAGCTCACCAGGACAGGGCGTCCACGAGTACTTC
NA	TRBJ2-3	TRBV30	NA	CAWTGQLETDTQYF	TGTGCCTGGACCGGACAGCTTGAAACAGATACGCAGTATTTT
NA	TRBJ2-7	TRBV28	TRBD1	CASSSYTGVSGIEQYF	TGTGCCAGCAGTTCCTATACAGGGGTCTCAGGCATCGAGCAGTACTTC
once	TRBJ2-1	TRBV9	TRBD2	CASSGTSGFYNEQFF	TGTGCCAGCAGCGGGACTAGCGGATTTTACAATGAGCAGTTCTTC
NA	TRBJ2-7	TRBV28	TRBD1	CASSLRQGAREQYF	TGTGCCAGCAGTTTGAGGCAGGGGGCGCGGGAGCAGTACTTC
NA	TRBJ2-5	TRBV29-1	NA	CSVEVGGETQYF	TGCAGCGTTGAAGTGGGCGGGGAGACCCAGTACTTC
NA	TRBJ2-7	TRBV19	TRBD2	CASSPLTGTSGSGSYEQYF	TGTGCCAGTAGTCCCCTCACCGGGACTAGCGGGAGTGGCTCCTACGAGCAGTACTTC
NA	TRBJ1-1	TRBV29-1	NA	CSMRRGFEAFF	TGCAGCATGAGGAGAGGATTTGAAGCTTTCTTT
NA	TRBJ2-3	TRBV14	TRBD2	CASSQVGTSENF	TGTGCCAGCAGCCAAGTGGGGACTAGCGAGAATTTT
NA	TRBJ2-3	TRBV28	TRBD2	CASSQLAGRDTQYF	TGTGCCAGCAGTCAGCTAGCGGGAAGAGATACGCAGTATTTT
NA	TRBJ2-1	TRBV6-2/TRBV6-3	TRBD2	CASSYPGTSGDNEQFF	TGTGCCAGCAGTTACCCTGGGACTAGCGGTGACAATGAGCAGTTCTTC
NA	TRBJ1-2	TRBV6-1	NA	CASSESPEGTYGYTF	TGTGCCAGCAGTGAATCTCCGGAGGGGACCTATGGCTACACCTTC
NA	TRBJ2-1	TRBV24-1	NA	CATSALPGANYNEQFF	TGTGCCACCAGTGCCCTCCCGGGAGCCAACTACAATGAGCAGTTCTTC
NA	TRBJ1-2	TRBV25-1	NA	CASSDSGSYGYTF	TGTGCCAGCAGTGATTCAGGGTCCTATGGCTACACCTTC
NA	TRBJ1-1	TRBV18	NA	CASSLYRDGTEAFF	TGTGCCAGCTCACTTTACAGGGATGGCACTGAAGCTTTCTTT
NA	TRBJ1-6	TRBV9	NA	CASANSEASPLHF	TGTGCCAGCGCGAACTCCGAGGCTTCACCCCTCCACTTT
NA	TRBJ2-1	TRBV27	TRBD2	CASSLSSGRLAGGPVQFF	TGTGCCAGCAGTTTATCTAGCGGTCGCCTAGCGGGAGGGCCAGTACAGTTCTTC
NA	TRBJ1-2	TRBV9	NA	CASSVATGRVNYGYTF	TGTGCCAGCAGCGTAGCTACGGGAAGGGTTAACTATGGCTACACCTTC
NA	TRBJ1-1	TRBV6-5	NA	CASSYSYVTEAFF	TGTGCCAGCAGTTACTCGTATGTCACTGAAGCTTTCTTT
NA	TRBJ1-5	TRBV21-1	NA	CASSKRTDRVLYSNQPQHF	TGTGCCAGCAGCAAACGGACAGACAGAGTATTATATAGCAATCAGCCCCAGCATTTT
NA	TRBJ2-2	TRBV7-9	TRBD2	CASSLEQLAGGRNTGELFF	TGTGCCAGCAGCTTAGAACAACTAGCGGGAGGCCGGAACACCGGGGAGCTGTTTTTT
NA	TRBJ1-2	TRBV19	TRBD1	CASSMDRAANYGYTF	TGTGCCAGTAGTATGGACAGGGCCGCGAACTATGGCTACACCTTC
NA	TRBJ1-1	TRBV19	NA	CASSMRGLTSTEAFF	TGTGCCAGTAGTATGCGGGGGCTGACGAGCACTGAAGCTTTCTTT
NA	TRBJ2-7	TRBV2	NA	CALSWRGNHEQYF	TGTGCCCTTAGCTGGCGCGGGAATCACGAGCAGTACTTC
NA	TRBJ1-1	TRBV7-8	NA	CASSLGRGNTEAFF	TGTGCCAGCAGCTTAGGACGAGGGAACACTGAAGCTTTCTTT
NA	TRBJ1-1	TRBV5-1	NA	CASSLAGHLTDLNTEAFF	TGCGCCAGCAGCTTGGCCGGGCACCTGACAGACCTGAACACTGAAGCTTTCTTT
NA	TRBJ2-2	TRBV6-5	TRBD1	CASRAPGQLTGELFF	TGTGCCAGCAGAGCCCCGGGACAGTTAACCGGGGAGCTGTTTTTT
NA	TRBJ2-7	TRBV11-2	NA	CASSHLRGASAYEQYF	TGTGCCAGCAGCCATCTTCGGGGGGCCAGCGCCTACGAGCAGTACTTC
NA	TRBJ2-5	TRBV10-2	NA	CASSRVTQETQYF	TGCGCCAGCAGTCGGGTCACCCAAGAGACCCAGTACTTC
NA	TRBJ2-2	TRBV27	TRBD1	CASSHRGAGELFF	TGTGCCAGCTCCCACAGGGGAGCCGGGGAGCTGTTTTTT
once	TRBJ2-7	TRBV7-9	TRBD2	CASSLDLAGGYEQYF	TGTGCCAGCAGCTTAGACCTAGCGGGAGGGTACGAGCAGTACTTC
NA	TRBJ2-3	TRBV7-3	TRBD2	CASSKAGVTDTQYF	TGTGCCAGCAGTAAAGCGGGGGTCACAGATACGCAGTATTTT
once	TRBJ2-7	TRBV27	TRBD1	CASRPDRDSYEQYF	TGTGCCAGCAGGCCAGACAGGGACTCCTACGAGCAGTACTTC
once	TRBJ1-2	TRBV18	NA	CASSPSTQGNYGYTF	TGTGCCAGCTCACCATCGACCCAGGGGAACTATGGCTACACCTTC
NA	TRBJ1-6	TRBV18	TRBD1	CASSPGQGKNSPLHF	TGTGCCAGCTCACCCGGACAGGGGAAGAATTCACCCCTCCACTTT
NA	TRBJ2-7	TRBV7-2	TRBD1	CASSSLDRALHEQYF	TGTGCCAGCAGCTCTTTGGACAGGGCACTGCACGAGCAGTACTTC
NA	TRBJ1-1	TRBV9	TRBD1	CASSGQGIKAFF	TGTGCCAGCAGCGGACAGGGGATCAAAGCTTTCTTT
once	TRBJ2-5	TRBV7-6	TRBD2	CASSLYASGRWETQYF	TGTGCCAGCAGCTTATACGCTAGCGGGAGATGGGAGACCCAGTACTTC
few	TRBJ1-3	TRBV30	TRBD1	CAWTTGTANSGNTIYF	TGTGCCTGGACCACCGGGACAGCGAACTCTGGAAACACCATATATTTT
NA	TRBJ1-2	TRBV9	NA	CASSVNSNYGYTF	TGTGCCAGCAGCGTGAACAGTAACTATGGCTACACCTTC
few	TRBJ2-1	TRBV2	NA	CASRGERFLGDEQFF	TGTGCCAGCAGGGGTGAACGATTTCTAGGCGATGAGCAGTTCTTC
NA	TRBJ1-1	TRBV19	NA	CASSIYSGGTLNTEAFF	TGTGCCAGTAGTATCTATTCGGGCGGGACCCTGAACACTGAAGCTTTCTTT
NA	TRBJ1-2	TRBV3-1/TRBV3-2	NA	CASSHRTGRDVFYGYTF	TGTGCCAGCAGCCACCGAACAGGAAGGGATGTGTTCTATGGCTACACCTTC
NA	TRBJ1-2	TRBV5-1	NA	CASSPTIGGNYGYTF	TGCGCCAGCAGCCCAACGATCGGGGGTAACTATGGCTACACCTTC
once	TRBJ1-2	TRBV9	NA	CASSTTGKRYGYTF	TGTGCCAGCAGCACGACAGGTAAGCGGTATGGCTACACCTTC
NA	TRBJ1-6	TRBV7-9	NA	CASSWRGAGSPLHF	TGTGCCAGCAGCTGGCGGGGGGCTGGTTCACCCCTCCACTTT
NA	TRBJ1-2	TRBV5-1	TRBD1	CASSFGQGASNYGYTF	TGCGCCAGCAGCTTCGGACAGGGGGCTTCTAACTATGGCTACACCTTC